This T cell receptor beta chain is drawn from a study of blood T cells in healthy people across ages. Alongside a J-beta primer mix, a sample-barcoded 5' primer served in a second PCR lasting roughly 6 to 11 cycles. Every cDNA molecule carried a tag from a template-switch adaptor bearing 12 random nucleotides. From the 5' RACE reads, TCRdb called clonotypes with MiXCR, one entry per CDR3 protein. The sample gives some 1,000,000 distinct CDR3 sequences, under 30% of which show up once; around 0.75% is in the top ten. In germline, CDR1 is SGHTA, CDR2 FQGNSA. The CDR3 runs to 15 residues. Points on this clonotype: Its antigen is as yet unknown.

General observations from the study: Long-lived and aged donors differed, with more naive CD4+ cells and higher diversity in the long-lived.

These data were also filed under a second study, of T cells of mothers and their children.

The V and J genes are TRBV7-2 and TRBJ2-1; 7 bases line up with TRBD2. The J call may be wrong; the DNA end is better matched by TRBJ2-5. The sequencing sample was made of blood. The receptor was isolated from a girl aged 2-10 years in good health. CDR3 amino acids: CASSLKLAGRVDQYF. The CDR3 DNA reads as TGTGCCAGCAGCTTAAAATTAGCGGGCCGCGTCGACCAGTACTTC.